A single sample is the source of the 31 T cell receptor beta chains below, sequenced in a study of control samples from healthy donors and cancer patients. Sequencing used immunoSEQ multiplex PCR; TCRdb keeps in-frame clones, though not all of them. The sample lists some 200,000 clones; 90% to 95% were seen once. The specimen sequenced was blood. All receptors come from a woman aged 25 to 45 in good health.

V gene TRBV6-1 combines with J gene TRBJ2-7, with 7 bases identical to TRBD1. The CDR3 runs 13 residues. In germline, CDR1 is MNHNS, CDR2 SASEGT. V was pared by 1 base and J by 4 bases, with 1 base of the junction left unmatched. The CDR3 DNA is TGTGCCAGCAGTGAAGTGGGACAGTACGAGCAGTACTTC. Its translation is CASSEVGQYEQYF.

J is TRBJ1-5 and V is TRBV19, with D unclear. There are 13 residues in the CDR3. CDR1 and CDR2 (germline): LNHDA, SQIVND (reference sequence). Trimming shortened V by 5 bases and J by 3 bases, and 8 bases separated the two germline ends. For the CDR3, the DNA is TGTGCCAGTAGTCCGACTGCCAATCAGCCCCAGCATTTT. Translated: CASSPTANQPQHF.

This clone has a single count. V usage is TRBV30 and J usage is TRBJ2-2; D unclear. The V end lost 0 bases, the J end lost 5 bases, and 13 bases lay between the germline ends. The CDR3 totals 15 residues. CDR1 is GTSNPN, CDR2 SVGIG, per germline (reference sequence). The DNA for the CDR3 is TGTGCCTGGAGTGTACGGTCGCTGCAGACCGGGGAGCTGTTTTTT. It codes for CAWSVRSLQTGELFF.

The chain has TRBV6-5 and TRBJ2-1; D may be TRBD1 (7 bases). CDR1 is MNHEY, CDR2 SVGAGI, per germline. The CDR3 sequence is 15 residues long. Trimming took off 0 bases at V and 6 bases at J, with 12 bases between the two ends. CDR3 amino acids: CASSYSGRGVNEQFF. The CDR3 DNA sequence: TGTGCCAGCAGTTACTCGGGCAGGGGGGTCAATGAGCAGTTCTTC.

This clone was observed a single time. This rearrangement joins TRBV6-6 to TRBJ2-2, with TRBD1 matching over 10 bases. Looked up from germline, CDR1 is MNHNY and CDR2 is SVGAGI (reference sequence). CDR3 size: 14 residues. Germline trimming cut 8 bases from V and 7 bases from J; bases unmatched to any gene: 7. The CDR3 nucleotides are TGTGCCAGCGGCCGGGACAGGGGAGTCGGGGAGCTGTTTTTT. As protein: CASGRDRGVGELFF.

The chain employs TRBV7-2 and TRBJ1-6, with 9 bases identical to TRBD1. The CDR3 is 16 residues long. J gave up 5 bases and V 1 base, and 3 bases lay outside the gene matches. Germline V gene sequence: CDR1 SGHTA, CDR2 FQGNSA. The CDR3 DNA follows: TGTGCCAGCAGCTTAGGGGGACAGGGCAATAATTCACCCCTCCACTTT. The encoded protein is CASSLGGQGNNSPLHF. The full variable domain, rest sourced from reference TRBV7-2 and TRBJ1-6, is GAGVSQSPSNKVTEKGKDVELRCDPISGHTALYWYRQSLGQGLEFLIYFQGNSAPDKSGLPSDRFSAERTGGSVSTLTIQRTQQEDSAVYLCASSLGGQGNNSPLHFGNGTRLTVT.

The chain combines TRBV9 with TRBJ2-5; 8 bases line up with TRBD2. The CDR3 is 15 residues long. The J segment lost 4 bases and the V segment lost 3 bases, leaving 8 bases of the junction unmatched. Germline V gene lookup returns CDR1 SGDLS and CDR2 YYNGEE. CDR3 DNA sequence: TGTGCCAGCAGCGGGGGACTAGTTCTCGGAGAGACCCAGTACTTC. Translated: CASSGGLVLGETQYF.

In its sample, this clone was seen a few times. The J gene is TRBJ2-7, the V gene TRBV5-1; TRBD2 aligns across 14 bases. Losses at the gene ends were 5 bases for V and 2 bases for J; bases not matched to a gene: 12. This CDR3 has 18 residues. Per germline, CDR1 SGHRS and CDR2 YFSETQ. CDR3 nucleotides: TGCGCCAGCAGATCGACCGGGACTAGCGGGAGCGGGGCCTACGAGCAGTACTTC. Translation gives CASRSTGTSGSGAYEQYF.

The V gene is TRBV5-4, the J gene TRBJ1-1, with 8 positions matching TRBD1. V shed 4 bases and J 1 base; nucleotides not matched to a gene: 0. This CDR3 region has 13 residues. CDR1 is SGHNT, CDR2 YYREEE, per germline (reference sequence). The CDR3 sequence: CASSGQGNTEAFF. CDR3 sequence (DNA): TGTGCCAGCAGCGGACAGGGGAACACTGAAGCTTTCTTT.

This clone occurred once. Other DNA sequences in this specimen translate into the identical CDR3. The chain couples TRBV7-9 to TRBJ1-2; D is unresolved. Trimming stripped 1 base from V and 2 bases from J, with 5 bases between. Germline V gene sequence: CDR1 SEHNR, CDR2 FQNEAQ (reference sequence). This CDR3 has 13 amino acids. The CDR3 DNA reads TGTGCCAGCAGCTTAGTCGGGAACTATGGCTACACCTTC. As protein: CASSLVGNYGYTF.

V usage is TRBV11-2 and J usage is TRBJ2-1, with 11 bases aligning to TRBD2. Germline lookup yields CDR1 SGHAT and CDR2 FQNNGV. V lost 2 bases, J lost 0 bases, and 6 bases stayed unmatched. There are 18 residues in the CDR3. DNA of the CDR3: TGTGCCAGCAGCTTAAGACTAGCGGGGTTGATCTCCTACAATGAGCAGTTCTTC. Translation: CASSLRLAGLISYNEQFF.

J is TRBJ1-5 and V is TRBV6-1; maybe TRBD1 (5 bases). CDR1 and CDR2 (germline): MNHNS, SASEGT. The CDR3 has 13 residues. With 3 bases removed from V and 6 bases from J, the gap between germline ends came to 9 bases. Here the CDR3 reads CASSDQGGQPQHF. The CDR3 DNA reads TGTGCCAGCAGTGATCAGGGAGGTCAGCCCCAGCATTTT.

This clone was counted a single time. The chain uses TRBV7-2 and TRBJ1-6; 12 bases are shared with TRBD1. Germline assignment: CDR1 SGHTA and CDR2 FQGNSA. The CDR3 loop spans 15 amino acids. Unmatched junction bases numbered 6, after V lost 6 bases and J lost 9 bases. The CDR3 region is CASRTGTGGGSPLHF. CDR3 nucleotides: TGTGCCAGCAGGACCGGGACAGGGGGCGGTTCACCCCTCCACTTT.

This chain connects TRBV19 to TRBJ1-2; D perhaps matches TRBD1 (6 bases). The CDR3 consists of 14 residues. The germline V and J ends were trimmed by 3 bases and 8 bases, with 16 bases remaining between them. CDR1 is LNHDA, CDR2 SQIVND, per germline (reference sequence). As DNA, the CDR3 is TGTGCCAGTAGTATTCGACAGGCCCAGGAGGGCTACACCTTC. It codes for CASSIRQAQEGYTF.

The chain carries TRBV7-2 and TRBJ2-3; 14 positions agree with TRBD2. With 5 bases clipped from V and 4 bases from J, the junction kept 5 bases outside the gene matches. Germline V gives CDR1 SGHTA, CDR2 FQGNSA. There are 16 residues in the CDR3. Written as DNA, the CDR3 is TGTGCCAGCAGCCTAGGACTAGCGGGAGGTTCAGATACGCAGTATTTT. This encodes CASSLGLAGGSDTQYF.

The rearrangement joins TRBV6-1 to TRBJ2-7; D not resolved. This CDR3 is built from 11 residues. Per germline, CDR1 MNHNS and CDR2 SASEGT. V shed 3 bases and J shed 3 bases, with 3 bases lying between them. CDR3 in DNA: TGTGCCAGCAGTGACGGCTACGAGCAGTACTTC. Translating it yields CASSDGYEQYF.

This chain links TRBV9 with TRBJ1-3; 7 bases fit TRBD1. Germline CDR1 reads SGDLS; CDR2 reads YYNGEE. Trimming at V came to 5 bases and at J to 1 base, leaving 3 bases not matched to a gene. The CDR3 is made up of 14 amino acids. CDR3 in DNA: TGTGCCAGCAGGCCGACAGGGTCTGGAAACACCATATATTTT. The encoded protein is CASRPTGSGNTIYF.

The V and J genes are TRBV6-4 and TRBJ2-1; possible D gene TRBD2, 6 bases. Trimming removed 0 bases at V and 6 bases at J, with 9 bases between. Germline V lookup: CDR1 MRHNA, CDR2 SNTAGT. The CDR3 spans 14 residues. The CDR3 DNA sequence: TGTGCCAGCAGTGACTCGGGAGGAAGCAATGAGCAGTTCTTC. It specifies CASSDSGGSNEQFF.

The chain uses TRBV3-1 (or the pseudogene TRBV3-2) and TRBJ1-4; possible D gene TRBD1, 6 bases. The germline V gene has CDR1 LGHDT and CDR2 YNNKEL (reference sequence). The V and J ends lost 1 base and 11 bases respectively, with 17 bases between them. There are 15 residues in the CDR3. The CDR3 region is CASSQAVRGGPKLFF. CDR3 sequence (DNA): TGTGCCAGCAGCCAAGCTGTTCGAGGGGGTCCCAAACTGTTTTTT.

As regards this clone: One junction end does not reproduce the germline sequence, and a read error may be involved. The V call is TRBV6-1, the J call TRBJ2-7; 9 bases match TRBD2. The length of the CDR3 is 14 residues. The germline V gene has CDR1 MNHNS and CDR2 SASEGT. The CDR3: CTSSEGSGSGEQYF. The CDR3, as DNA: TGTACCAGCAGTGAGGGTAGCGGGAGTGGTGAGCAGTACTTC.

This chain links TRBV30 with TRBJ2-5; D may be TRBD1 (6 bases). V was shortened by 6 bases and J by 0 bases, with 11 bases between the two germline ends. This CDR3 is built from 13 residues. CDR1 is GTSNPN, CDR2 SVGIG, per germline (reference sequence). Here the CDR3 reads CACGTIYQETQYF. The CDR3 DNA follows: TGTGCCTGCGGGACAATTTACCAAGAGACCCAGTACTTC.

The J gene is TRBJ1-1, the V gene TRBV28, with D possibly matching TRBD1 (5 bases). Trimming cost V 1 base and J 1 base, with 7 bases left between them. This CDR3 spans 14 amino acids. Germline-derived CDR1 and CDR2 are MDHEN and SYDVKM. The CDR3 is CASSLSGGNTEAFF. CDR3 DNA sequence: TGTGCCAGCAGTTTATCGGGGGGGAACACTGAAGCTTTCTTT. The complete variable domain, with remaining parts taken from reference TRBV28 and TRBJ1-1, reads DVKVTQSSRYLVKRTGEKVFLECVQDMDHENMFWYRQDPGLGLRLIYFSYDVKMKEKGDIPEGYSVSREKKERFSLILESASTNQTSMYLCASSLSGGNTEAFFGQGTRLTVV.

The V call is TRBV2, the J call TRBJ1-2; D gene ambiguous. V gave up 2 bases and J gave up 4 bases, with 8 bases separating them. Germline V CDR1 and CDR2: SNHLY, FYNNEI. This CDR3 comprises 13 residues. The CDR3 DNA reads TGTGCCAGCAGTGAAAGACAATTCTATGGCTACACCTTC. The encoded protein is CASSERQFYGYTF.

J is TRBJ1-1 and V is TRBV6-2 or TRBV6-3, with TRBD1 matching 7 bases. V was clipped by 5 bases and J by 0 bases; unmatched bases: 3. This CDR3 contains 14 residues. The germline CDR1 and CDR2 sequences are MNHEY and SVGEGT. CDR3 DNA: TGTGCCAGCAGTAGCAGGGGGATGAACACTGAAGCTTTCTTT. The encoded protein is CASSSRGMNTEAFF.

The rearrangement joins TRBV18 to TRBJ2-3, with 8 bases matching TRBD1. CDR1 is KGHSH, CDR2 LQKENI, per germline. CDR3 length: 14 residues. Germline trimming cut 3 bases from V and 5 bases from J; bases unmatched to any gene: 4. CDR3 loop: CASSPGTGLDTQYF. The CDR3 region has the DNA TGTGCCAGCTCACCCGGGACAGGTTTAGATACGCAGTATTTT.

The chain carries TRBV28 and TRBJ2-7; no clear D. Germline V CDR1 and CDR2: MDHEN, SYDVKM. The CDR3 is 13 amino acids. Trimming left V 2 bases short and J 7 bases short, with 12 bases between. The CDR3 loop reads CASSLGRRWEQYF. The CDR3 nucleotides are TGTGCCAGCAGTTTAGGTAGGCGCTGGGAGCAGTACTTC. Full variable domain (rest looked up from reference TRBV28 and TRBJ2-7): DVKVTQSSRYLVKRTGEKVFLECVQDMDHENMFWYRQDPGLGLRLIYFSYDVKMKEKGDIPEGYSVSREKKERFSLILESASTNQTSMYLCASSLGRRWEQYFGPGTRLTVT.

V and J are TRBV7-3 and TRBJ2-4; D not resolved. V lost 5 bases, J lost 4 bases, and 9 bases lay in between. The CDR3 has 13 residues. Per germline, CDR1 SGHTA and CDR2 FQGTGA. DNA of the CDR3: TGTGCCAGCAGCCCGAACAAGAAAAACATTCAGTACTTC. The encoded protein is CASSPNKKNIQYF.

The chain joins TRBV5-4 to TRBJ1-3; tentative D call: TRBD1 (6 bases). Germline V gives CDR1 SGHNT, CDR2 YYREEE (reference sequence). V dropped 1 base and J dropped 0 bases, with 20 bases sitting between them. The CDR3 runs 19 residues. CDR3 sequence reads: CASSLYGRGHLSSGNTIYF. CDR3 nucleotides: TGTGCCAGCAGCTTGTATGGCCGGGGGCACCTTAGCTCTGGAAACACCATATATTTT.

The rearrangement uses TRBV15 and TRBJ2-7, with D unclear. CDR1 LNHNV and CDR2 YYDKDF come from the germline V gene (reference sequence). The CDR3 totals 15 residues. V gave up 1 base and J gave up 0 bases, with 10 bases separating them. The CDR3 nucleotides read TGTGCCACCAGCAGAGGTCCAGGACCCTCCTACGAGCAGTACTTC. Translated, it gives CATSRGPGPSYEQYF.

This clone appeared a single time. The chain combines TRBV19 with TRBJ2-1; 10 bases line up with TRBD2. Germline CDR1 and CDR2: LNHDA and SQIVND (reference sequence). This CDR3 comprises 15 residues. V was pared by 5 bases and J by 7 bases, with 8 bases of the junction left unmatched. This CDR3 reads CASSRVAGGLNEQFF. In DNA form, the CDR3 reads TGTGCCAGTAGTCGAGTAGCGGGAGGATTGAATGAGCAGTTCTTC.

The chain couples TRBV7-9 to TRBJ2-7; 12 bases align to TRBD1. V shed 1 base, J shed 7 bases, and the junction held 5 bases outside the gene matches. This CDR3 spans 15 amino acids. Germline values: CDR1 SEHNR, CDR2 FQNEAQ (reference sequence). In nucleotides, the CDR3 is TGTGCCAGCAGCTTAGGGGGACAGGGGGCGAGTGAGCAGTACTTC. Translating it yields CASSLGGQGASEQYF. Complete variable domain (other parts from reference TRBV7-9 and TRBJ2-7): DTGVSQNPRHKITKRGQNVTFRCDPISEHNRLYWYRQTLGQGPEFLTYFQNEAQLEKSRLLSDRFSAERPKGSFSTLEIQRTEQGDSAMYLCASSLGGQGASEQYFGPGTRLTVT.